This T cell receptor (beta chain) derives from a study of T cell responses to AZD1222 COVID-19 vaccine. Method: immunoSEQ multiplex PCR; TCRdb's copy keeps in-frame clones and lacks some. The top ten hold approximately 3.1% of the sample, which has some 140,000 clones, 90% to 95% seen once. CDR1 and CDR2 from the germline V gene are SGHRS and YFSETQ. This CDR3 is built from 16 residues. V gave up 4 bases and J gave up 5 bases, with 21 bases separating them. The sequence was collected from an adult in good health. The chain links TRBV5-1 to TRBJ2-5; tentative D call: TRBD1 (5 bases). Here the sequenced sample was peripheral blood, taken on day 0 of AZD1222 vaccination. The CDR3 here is CASSGDLSGRWETQYF. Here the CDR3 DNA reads TGCGCCAGCAGCGGAGACCTTTCAGGGCGGTGGGAGACCCAGTACTTC. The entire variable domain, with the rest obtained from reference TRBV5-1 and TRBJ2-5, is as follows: KAGVTQTPRYLIKTRGQQVTLSCSPISGHRSVSWYQQTPGQGLQFLFEYFSETQRNKGNFPGRFSGRQFSNSRSEMNVSTLELGDSALYLCASSGDLSGRWETQYFGPGTRLLVL.